One sample yielded the 13 T cell receptor beta chains listed below, sequenced in a study of patients and donors after allogeneic stem cell transplantation. TCRdb re-analysed the RT-PCR reads in MiXCR, keeping a single row per CDR3 protein. The sample has hundreds of thousands of distinct CDR3 sequences; around 15% are singletons. The sequencing sample was made of blood, either unsorted or a sorted T cell fraction (not recorded which). These receptors all stem from a human donor who was either an allogeneic HSCT recipient or a stem cell or donor lymphocyte infusion donor (not recorded which). It is not recorded whose cells these are; they may come from a transplant donor.

The chain links TRBV2 to TRBJ2-7; no clear D gene. This CDR3 is built from 12 residues. Per the germline V gene, CDR1 is SNHLY and CDR2 is FYNNEI. V dropped 7 bases and J dropped 0 bases, with 7 bases sitting between them. The CDR3 bases are TGTGCCAGCACGGGCCACTCCTACGAGCAGTACTTC. Translation: CASTGHSYEQYF.

The gene calls are TRBV2 and TRBJ2-7; TRBD1 aligns across 8 bases. CDR3 length equals 14 residues. Germline values: CDR1 SNHLY, CDR2 FYNNEI. Germline trimming cut 4 bases from V and 2 bases from J; bases unmatched to any gene: 4. The DNA of the CDR3 is TGTGCCAGCAGTGGGACAGGGACCCCCTACGAGCAGTACTTC. It specifies CASSGTGTPYEQYF.

This clonotype has at least ten counts. V gene TRBV5-1 combines with J gene TRBJ2-1; D not certain. The CDR3 is made up of 16 amino acids. Germline V gene data show CDR1 as SGHRS and CDR2 as YFSETQ. Between the trimmed V and J ends, which lost 0 bases and 0 bases, there was a span of 10 bases. This chain's CDR3 is CASSLGGSFSYNEQFF. CDR3 coding DNA: TGCGCCAGCAGCTTGGGGGGTTCCTTCTCCTACAATGAGCAGTTCTTC.

This clonotype showed up many times. The V gene is TRBV12-3 or TRBV12-4, the J gene TRBJ1-2; D call uncertain. The V end was cut by 1 base, the J end by 4 bases, with 4 bases between. This CDR3 spans 12 amino acids. The CDR3 protein is CASSLGLYGYTF. DNA of the CDR3: TGTGCCAGCAGTTTAGGGCTCTATGGCTACACCTTC.

This clonotype turned up a few times. The V and J genes are TRBV7-3 and TRBJ2-1; no reliable D call. Germline lookup yields CDR1 SGHTA and CDR2 FQGTGA. The ends were cut back, 0 bases at V and 9 bases at J, with 9 bases in the middle. The CDR3 consists of 13 residues. The DNA for the CDR3 is TGTGCCAGCAGCTTAACTGGAGTTCGTGAGCAGTTCTTC. Encoded protein: CASSLTGVREQFF. Combining the CDR3 with reference TRBV7-3 and TRBJ2-1 gives the whole variable domain GAGVSQTPSNKVTEKGKYVELRCDPISGHTALYWYRQSLGQGPEFLIYFQGTGAADDSGLPNDRFFAVRPEGSVSTLKIQRTERGDSAVYLCASSLTGVREQFFGPGTRLTVL.

The sample holds a few counts of this clonotype. J is TRBJ2-1 and V is TRBV19; 7 nucleotides align to TRBD2. The CDR3 length is 15 residues. Germline-derived CDR1 and CDR2 are LNHDA and SQIVND (reference sequence). The ends lost 3 bases at V and 0 bases at J; junction bases unmatched: 2. CDR3 sequence reads: CASSMGGSSYNEQFF. The CDR3 DNA reads as TGTGCCAGTAGTATGGGCGGGAGCTCCTACAATGAGCAGTTCTTC. The complete variable domain, with remaining parts taken from reference TRBV19 and TRBJ2-1, reads DGGITQSPKYLFRKEGQNVTLSCEQNLNHDAMYWYRQDPGQGLRLIYYSQIVNDFQKGDIAEGYSVSREKKESFPLTVTSAQKNPTAFYLCASSMGGSSYNEQFFGPGTRLTVL.

This clonotype was observed a handful of times. The chain has TRBV12-3 or TRBV12-4 and TRBJ1-1; no definite D call. The CDR3 contains 12 residues. The V end lost 4 bases, the J end lost 9 bases, and 12 bases lay between the germline ends. The CDR3 sequence is CASSSTPGKAFF. In DNA, the CDR3 is TGTGCCAGCAGTTCCACTCCCGGGAAAGCTTTCTTT.

The V gene is TRBV4-1, the J gene TRBJ1-4; unclear D gene. CDR1 is MGHRA, CDR2 YSYEKL, per germline. The CDR3 is made up of 17 amino acids. The V and J ends lost 2 bases and 5 bases respectively, with 18 bases between them. CDR3 sequence: CASSQLLLRVVNEKLFF. The CDR3 nucleotides are TGCGCCAGCAGCCAACTTCTCCTTCGGGTGGTGAATGAAAAACTGTTTTTT.

This clonotype came up a few times. The chain has TRBV2 and TRBJ1-2; tentative D call: TRBD1 (5 bases). This CDR3 region has 13 residues. The germline CDR1 and CDR2 sequences are SNHLY and FYNNEI. The V and J ends lost 7 bases and 7 bases respectively, with 16 bases between them. CDR3 residues: CASTVDSFAGYTF. CDR3 nucleotides: TGTGCCAGCACCGTAGACAGCTTTGCTGGCTACACCTTC.

Regarding this clonotype: Since a much larger clone is just one base distant, this may be a read error. The V call is TRBV29-1, the J call TRBJ2-7, with TRBD1 identical over 10 bases. The CDR3 consists of 15 residues. The germline gives CDR1 SQVTM, CDR2 ANQGSEA. The J segment lost 1 base and the V segment lost 6 bases, leaving 9 bases of the junction unmatched. The CDR3 DNA sequence: TGCAGCGTGTCGGCCGGACAGGGGGTTTCCTACGAGCAGTACTTC. This translates into CSVSAGQGVSYEQYF.

J is TRBJ2-3 and V is TRBV4-1; D unresolved. V lost 1 base and J 6 bases, leaving 5 bases between the germline ends. Germline V gene lookup returns CDR1 MGHRA and CDR2 YSYEKL. This CDR3 is 12 amino acids long. The CDR3 DNA follows: TGCGCCAGCAGCCAAGTCCTGGATACGCAGTATTTT. This encodes CASSQVLDTQYF.

CDR3 region: CASSFNYGYTF. In nucleotides, the CDR3 is TGTGCCAGCAGCTTTAATTATGGCTACACCTTC. V usage is TRBV7-9 and J usage is TRBJ1-2; D is ambiguous. V was clipped by 3 bases and J by 5 bases, with 4 bases between them. This CDR3 spans 11 amino acids. In germline, CDR1 is SEHNR, CDR2 FQNEAQ (reference sequence).

This clonotype was counted only a few times. The V gene is TRBV3-1, the J gene TRBJ2-4; 12 bases fit TRBD2. The CDR3 loop spans 20 amino acids. V lost 1 base and J lost 1; bases outside the gene matches: 11. In germline, CDR1 is LGHDT, CDR2 YNNKEL (reference sequence). The CDR3 coding sequence is TGTGCCAGCAGCCAAGTAGGACTAGCGGGATCAACGGGGGCCAAAAACATTCAGTACTTC. The encoded protein is CASSQVGLAGSTGAKNIQYF.